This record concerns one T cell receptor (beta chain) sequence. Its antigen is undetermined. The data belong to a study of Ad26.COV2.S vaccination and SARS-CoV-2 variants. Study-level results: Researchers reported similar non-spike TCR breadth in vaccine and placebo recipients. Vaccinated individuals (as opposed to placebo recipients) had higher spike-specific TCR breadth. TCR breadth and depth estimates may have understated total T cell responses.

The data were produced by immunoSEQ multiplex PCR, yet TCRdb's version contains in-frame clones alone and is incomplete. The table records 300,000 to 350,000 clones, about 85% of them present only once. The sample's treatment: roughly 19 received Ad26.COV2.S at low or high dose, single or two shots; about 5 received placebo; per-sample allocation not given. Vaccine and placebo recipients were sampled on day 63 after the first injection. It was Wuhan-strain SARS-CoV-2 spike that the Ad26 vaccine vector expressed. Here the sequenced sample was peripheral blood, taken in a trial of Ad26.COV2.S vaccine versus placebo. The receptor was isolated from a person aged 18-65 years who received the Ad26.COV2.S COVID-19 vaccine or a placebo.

The CDR3 DNA reads TGTGCCAGCAGCGTACAGACAGGGGGCGATGAGCAGTTCTTC. This encodes CASSVQTGGDEQFF. The J gene is TRBJ2-1, the V gene TRBV9, with 10 nucleotides matching TRBD1. Trimming removed 1 base from V and 8 bases from J; junction bases left unmatched: 3. This CDR3 is built from 14 residues. Germline V lookup: CDR1 SGDLS, CDR2 YYNGEE.